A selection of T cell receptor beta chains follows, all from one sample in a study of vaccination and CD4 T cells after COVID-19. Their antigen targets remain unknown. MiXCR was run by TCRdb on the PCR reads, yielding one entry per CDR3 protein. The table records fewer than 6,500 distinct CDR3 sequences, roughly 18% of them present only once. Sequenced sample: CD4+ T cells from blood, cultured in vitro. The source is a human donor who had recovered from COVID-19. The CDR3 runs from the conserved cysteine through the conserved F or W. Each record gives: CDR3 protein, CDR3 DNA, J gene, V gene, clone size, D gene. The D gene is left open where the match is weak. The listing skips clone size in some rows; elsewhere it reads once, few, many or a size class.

CSATGTVDNEQFF TGCAGTGCAACAGGGACTGTGGACAATGAGCAGTTCTTC TRBJ2-1 TRBV20-1 few -
CSARLPNEKLFF TGCAGTGCAAGGCTGCCTAATGAAAAACTGTTTTTT TRBJ1-4 TRBV20-1 few -
CASSLLSPSTDTQYF TGTGCCAGCAGCTTACTTTCCCCTAGCACAGATACGCAGTATTTT TRBJ2-3 TRBV11-3 - -
CASSSAGGRNEQYF TGTGCCAGCAGTTCTGCGGGAGGGCGGAACGAGCAGTACTTC TRBJ2-7 TRBV28 few TRBD2
CASSLVGGQYYEQYF TGTGCCAGCAGCTTAGTGGGGGGGCAGTACTACGAGCAGTACTTC TRBJ2-7 TRBV11-2 - -
CASGHRETQYF TGTGCCAGCGGGCATAGGGAGACCCAGTACTTC TRBJ2-5 TRBV27 few -
CASSSPDRVMYEQYF TGTGCCAGCAGTTCCCCCGACAGGGTGATGTACGAGCAGTACTTC TRBJ2-7 TRBV28 few TRBD1
CASSLVTGPNTGELFF TGTGCCAGCAGCTTAGTGACGGGCCCGAACACCGGGGAGCTGTTTTTT TRBJ2-2 TRBV7-9 medium-sized -
CASSLLGTGRGETQYF TGTGCCAGCAGTTTACTAGGGACAGGTAGGGGAGAGACCCAGTACTTC TRBJ2-5 TRBV28 - TRBD1
CASTPQRGGYEQYF TGTGCCAGTACCCCCCAAAGGGGCGGGTACGAGCAGTACTTC TRBJ2-7 TRBV19 few -
CSVVASGDEQYF TGCAGCGTTGTGGCTAGCGGCGACGAGCAGTACTTC TRBJ2-7 TRBV29-1 medium-sized TRBD2
CASSLRGGASETQYF TGTGCCAGCAGCTTACGGGGGGGGGCCAGCGAGACCCAGTACTTC TRBJ2-5 TRBV7-9 medium-sized TRBD2
CASSLGVGNSPLHF TGTGCCAGCAGCTTAGGGGTTGGGAATTCACCCCTCCACTTT TRBJ1-6 TRBV7-2 few -
CASSMRGINTEAFF TGTGCCAGTAGTATGAGAGGGATTAACACTGAAGCTTTCTTT TRBJ1-1 TRBV19 few -
CASKLAGARQPQHF TGTGCCAGTAAATTGGCAGGGGCCCGTCAGCCCCAGCATTTT TRBJ1-5 TRBV19 medium-sized -
CASRSSGEETQYF TGTGCCAGCCGAAGTAGCGGGGAAGAGACCCAGTACTTC TRBJ2-5 TRBV6-2/TRBV6-3 large TRBD2
CASGLFAGVSSYEQYF TGTGCCAGCGGCTTATTTGCGGGGGTCTCCTCCTACGAGCAGTACTTC TRBJ2-7 TRBV7-8 - TRBD2
CASKSTNTEAFF TGCGCCAGCAAGAGCACCAACACTGAAGCTTTCTTT TRBJ1-1 TRBV10-2 few -
CAISAQGDNQPQHF TGTGCCATCAGTGCACAGGGAGACAATCAGCCCCAGCATTTT TRBJ1-5 TRBV10-3 few -
CSASGGVTGELFF TGCAGTGCTAGCGGGGGGGTCACCGGGGAGCTGTTTTTT TRBJ2-2 TRBV20-1 medium-sized TRBD2
CASSPHRDRGRNTIYF TGTGCCAGCAGCCCCCACCGGGACAGGGGTAGAAACACCATATATTTT TRBJ1-3 TRBV7-2 few TRBD1
CASSPDRPGLAGRTDTQYF TGTGCCAGCAGCCCCGATCGACCGGGACTAGCGGGGCGCACAGATACGCAGTATTTT TRBJ2-3 TRBV7-8 - TRBD2
CASMGPSRDRENTIYF TGTGCCAGCATGGGCCCGTCTAGGGACAGGGAAAACACCATATATTTT TRBJ1-3 TRBV6-1 few TRBD1
CASSLAGRGHTGELFF TGTGCCAGCAGCTTAGCTGGCAGGGGTCACACCGGGGAGCTGTTTTTT TRBJ2-2 TRBV7-9 - -
CASSLDRGVLYEQYF TGTGCCAGCAGCTTGGATAGGGGCGTCCTCTACGAGCAGTACTTC TRBJ2-7 TRBV5-8 - -
CAWSPPWGQGLHEQYF TGTGCCTGGAGCCCCCCCTGGGGACAGGGTCTCCACGAGCAGTACTTC TRBJ2-7 TRBV30 - TRBD1
CAISDGNTEAFF TGTGCCATCAGTGACGGGAACACTGAAGCTTTCTTT TRBJ1-1 TRBV10-3 few -
CASSLGGATNEKLFF TGTGCCAGCAGTTTAGGGGGAGCAACTAATGAAAAACTGTTTTTT TRBJ1-4 TRBV12-3/TRBV12-4 - -
CASSNDRDNQPQHF TGTGCCAGCAGCAACGACAGGGACAATCAGCCCCAGCATTTT TRBJ1-5 TRBV7-2 - TRBD1
CASSKAPSIQSSTDTQYF TGTGCCAGCAGTAAAGCCCCGAGTATACAGTCTAGCACAGATACGCAGTATTTT TRBJ2-3 TRBV9 - -
CASSLGLGNYGYTF TGTGCCAGCAGCTTAGGATTGGGAAACTATGGCTACACCTTC TRBJ1-2 TRBV7-2 medium-sized -
CASSQPPHGPSGAFSTDTQYF TGTGCCAGCAGCCAACCCCCCCATGGCCCTAGCGGGGCCTTCAGCACAGATACGCAGTATTTT TRBJ2-3 TRBV4-2 few TRBD2
CATSDPGTSRANYGYTF TGTGCCACCAGTGACCCGGGAACGTCAAGAGCTAACTATGGCTACACCTTC TRBJ1-2 TRBV24-1 - -
CASEPTGLSGTEAFF TGTGCCAGCGAGCCGACAGGGTTATCGGGGACTGAAGCTTTCTTT TRBJ1-1 TRBV19 few TRBD1
CASSPLGNQPQHF TGTGCCAGCAGCCCTCTTGGCAATCAGCCCCAGCATTTT TRBJ1-5 TRBV27 medium-sized -
CASSLALRTPQHF TGTGCCAGCAGTTTAGCGCTAAGGACACCCCAGCATTTT TRBJ1-5 TRBV12-3/TRBV12-4 - -
CASSQDTGTSSYEQYF TGCGCCAGCAGCCAAGATACAGGGACTAGCTCCTACGAGCAGTACTTC TRBJ2-7 TRBV4-3 once TRBD2
CSARKGEDGTDTQYF TGCAGTGCTAGAAAAGGGGAGGATGGCACAGATACGCAGTATTTT TRBJ2-3 TRBV20-1 few -
CASSPRVQTPRFGYTF TGTGCCAGCAGCCCCAGAGTCCAGACACCGAGGTTTGGCTACACCTTC TRBJ1-2 TRBV9 few -
CASTSNGQLNEQFF TGTGCCAGCACTTCCAATGGACAGCTCAATGAGCAGTTCTTC TRBJ2-1 TRBV6-1 few -
CSARSWAVYEQYF TGCAGTGCTAGGAGTTGGGCGGTTTACGAGCAGTACTTC TRBJ2-7 TRBV20-1 - -
CASSFGTANSPLHF TGTGCCAGCAGTTTCGGGACAGCTAATTCACCCCTCCACTTT TRBJ1-6 TRBV6-5 medium-sized TRBD1